This record concerns one T cell receptor beta chain sequence. Its specificity is unknown. The data stem from a study of T-cell memory formation after mild COVID-19. Overall study: Largely, TCR clusters stayed within a single donor.

The J segment lost 7 bases and the V segment lost 6 bases, leaving 7 bases of the junction unmatched. Germline CDR1 is MDHEN and CDR2 is SYDVKM. The CDR3 extends over 15 amino acids. Findings of the study overall: Day 15 to 85 contracting clones showed balanced CD4/CD8; later expanders leaned CD4+. Some clones that responded turned up in pre-infection memory, which suggests that cross-reactive memory joined in.

Employing constant-segment primers, 5'RACE generated TCR alpha and TCR beta cDNA libraries bearing sample barcodes and UMIs. A single record per CDR3 protein comes from TCRdb applying MiXCR to the 5' RACE reads. Among 300,000 to 400,000 distinct CDR3 sequences, roughly 15% were seen once, and the ten largest hold about a fifth. The V call is TRBV28, the J call TRBJ1-6; 9 positions agree with TRBD1. This receptor was identified in a man in his late teens or twenties who had mild COVID-19 (a few samples of this study predate the infection). Cell type and time point are not known. Sequencing input: PBMCs or a T cell subset sorted from them (not recorded which). The CDR3 reads CASSSPTGGNSPLHF. CDR3 nucleotide sequence: TGTGCCAGCAGCAGCCCTACAGGGGGCAATTCACCCCTCCACTTT. The variable domain in full, completed from reference TRBV28 and TRBJ1-6, reads DVKVTQSSRYLVKRTGEKVFLECVQDMDHENMFWYRQDPGLGLRLIYFSYDVKMKEKGDIPEGYSVSREKKERFSLILESASTNQTSMYLCASSSPTGGNSPLHFGNGTRLTVT.